The 25 T cell receptor beta chains given below trace back to one sample, sequenced in a study of T cell clones after liver transplantation. TCRdb's table, derived via immunoSEQ multiplex PCR, lists solely in-frame clones and lacks some. This table has around 120,000 clones, 90% appearing once. Specimen: CD4+ T cells from blood, collected 12 months after liver transplant. Source of these receptors: a human patient who received a liver transplant. Some T cells here may be from the graft donor.

With respect to this clone: One end of the junction fails to match germline, which may point to a read error. The chain recombines TRBV19 with TRBJ2-1; 11 bases are shared with TRBD2. The CDR3 is made up of 16 amino acids. From germline, CDR1 is LNHDA and CDR2 SQIVND (reference sequence). The CDR3 spells CASRIAGGSSYNEQFF. CDR3 bases: TGTGCCAGTAGGATAGCGGGAGGGAGCTCCTACAATGAGCAGTTCTTC.

This rearrangement joins TRBV4-2 to TRBJ2-3; 8 nucleotides align to TRBD2. This CDR3 spans 15 amino acids. V shed 5 bases and J 2 bases; nucleotides not matched to a gene: 6. CDR1 and CDR2 from the germline V gene are LGHNA and YNFKEQ. The CDR3 sequence is CASSAGTRVTDTQYF. The CDR3 bases are TGTGCCAGCAGCGCGGGGACTAGAGTCACAGATACGCAGTATTTT.

This sequence joins TRBV5-1 and TRBJ2-1; TRBD1 is a possible D gene (5 bases). This CDR3 spans 16 amino acids. Germline values: CDR1 SGHRS, CDR2 YFSETQ. V lost 1 base to trimming and J lost 6 bases, with 17 bases between them. CDR3 coding DNA: TGCGCCAGCAGCTTGCAGGGCCAGGAAATCTTCAATGAGCAGTTCTTC. Residues: CASSLQGQEIFNEQFF.

The V call is TRBV6-5, the J call TRBJ1-1; D unclear. CDR3 length: 13 amino acids. The germline V and J ends were trimmed by 2 bases and 0 bases, with 4 bases remaining between them. Germline lookup yields CDR1 MNHEY and CDR2 SVGAGI. The CDR3 bases are TGTGCCAGCAGTTACGCTGTGAACACTGAAGCTTTCTTT. This codes for CASSYAVNTEAFF.

The chain is built from TRBV7-9 and TRBJ2-5; D may be TRBD1 or TRBD2 (6 bases each). Trimming took off 0 bases at V and 5 bases at J, with 7 bases between the two ends. The CDR3 is 13 amino acids. Per germline, CDR1 SEHNR and CDR2 FQNEAQ (reference sequence). The CDR3 loop reads CASSLAGGETQYF. CDR3 nucleotides: TGTGCCAGCAGCTTAGCGGGGGGCGAGACCCAGTACTTC.

The chain couples TRBV7-2 to TRBJ1-3, with D hard to call. Germline loops: CDR1 SGHTA, CDR2 FQGNSA. The V end lost 2 bases, the J end lost 0 bases, and 11 bases lay between the germline ends. There are 16 residues in the CDR3. CDR3 sequence (DNA): TGTGCCAGCAGCTTAAGTCGTTTCCTCTCTGGAAACACCATATATTTT. Protein product: CASSLSRFLSGNTIYF.

This clone was observed a single time. The J gene is TRBJ2-2, the V gene TRBV7-2, with 7 nucleotides matching TRBD2. The CDR3 extends over 14 amino acids. Germline lookup yields CDR1 SGHTA and CDR2 FQGNSA. Losses at the gene ends were 3 bases for V and 4 bases for J; bases not matched to a gene: 2. The CDR3 loop reads CASSLGGSTGELFF. Here the CDR3 DNA reads TGTGCCAGCAGCTTGGGAGGGAGCACCGGGGAGCTGTTTTTT.

The gene calls are TRBV5-4 and TRBJ2-6, with D possibly being TRBD2 (6 bases). Germline CDR1 and CDR2: SGHNT and YYREEE (reference sequence). CDR3 length: 15 amino acids. The V end lost 4 bases, the J end lost 0 bases, and 8 bases lay between the germline ends. The CDR3 DNA sequence: TGTGCCAGCAGCGCGCGGGACTCTGGGGCCAACGTCCTGACTTTC. This translates into CASSARDSGANVLTF. Drawing the rest from reference TRBV5-4 and TRBJ2-6, the complete variable domain is ETGVTQSPTHLIKTRGQQVTLRCSSQSGHNTVSWYQQALGQGPQFIFQYYREEENGRGNFPPRFSGLQFPNYSSELNVNALELDDSALYLCASSARDSGANVLTFGAGSRLTVL.

The chain recombines TRBV7-3 with TRBJ2-5; 7 bases fit TRBD2. Germline V CDR1 and CDR2: SGHTA, FQGTGA. This CDR3 spans 13 amino acids. Trimming removed 5 bases from V and 5 bases from J; junction bases left unmatched: 5. In DNA form, the CDR3 reads TGTGCCAGCAGCCTTGGGACTACTGAGACCCAGTACTTC. Translation: CASSLGTTETQYF.

The chain has TRBV6-1 and TRBJ1-5; D gene uncertain. Germline V gene lookup returns CDR1 MNHNS and CDR2 SASEGT. V lost 6 bases and J 9 bases, leaving 9 bases between the germline ends. This CDR3 contains 11 residues. CDR3 sequence (DNA): TGTGCCAGCAGAGAAACGGGGCCCCAGCATTTT. This gives the protein CASRETGPQHF.

This clone was counted a single time. V gene TRBV4-3 combines with J gene TRBJ2-3; 10 nucleotides match TRBD2. The CDR3 runs to 19 residues. Per germline, CDR1 LGHNA and CDR2 YSLEER. Trimming removed 2 bases from V and 3 bases from J; junction bases left unmatched: 14. In DNA, the CDR3 is TGCGCCAGCAGCCAAATACTAGCGGGAAGCCTATGGGGGACAGATACGCAGTATTTT. It encodes CASSQILAGSLWGTDTQYF.

The chain recombines TRBV7-2 with TRBJ1-1; 7 bases agree with TRBD1. Germline V lookup: CDR1 SGHTA, CDR2 FQGNSA. The V and J ends lost 5 bases and 8 bases, in that order; junction bases with no gene match: 8. CDR3 length equals 13 residues. CDR3 DNA: TGTGCCAGCAGCAGCAACACAGGGGACGAAGCTTTCTTT. As protein: CASSSNTGDEAFF.

The chain combines TRBV6-1 with TRBJ1-4; D unclear. Germline values: CDR1 MNHNS, CDR2 SASEGT. The CDR3 is 14 amino acids. The V gene lost 4 bases and the J gene lost 8 bases, with 14 bases spanning the gap. CDR3 in amino acids: CASSVGPPGEKLFF. Here the CDR3 DNA reads TGTGCCAGCAGTGTTGGCCCCCCGGGCGAAAAACTGTTTTTT.

The chain is built from TRBV28 and TRBJ2-2, with unresolved D. Germline values: CDR1 MDHEN, CDR2 SYDVKM. Between the trimmed V and J ends, which lost 2 bases and 6 bases, there was a span of 7 bases. The CDR3 spans 13 residues. The CDR3 coding sequence is TGTGCCAGCAGTTTACTTGTACCCGGGGAGCTGTTTTTT. This gives the protein CASSLLVPGELFF. Based on the CDR3 plus reference TRBV28 and TRBJ2-2, the full variable domain is DVKVTQSSRYLVKRTGEKVFLECVQDMDHENMFWYRQDPGLGLRLIYFSYDVKMKEKGDIPEGYSVSREKKERFSLILESASTNQTSMYLCASSLLVPGELFFGEGSRLTVL.

V and J are TRBV7-2 and TRBJ2-1, with a possible D match to TRBD2 (6 bases). V was cut by 1 base and J by 0 bases, with 10 bases left in between. Looked up from germline, CDR1 is SGHTA and CDR2 is FQGNSA. CDR3 length: 16 residues. The CDR3 is CASSLVDGSSYNEQFF. The CDR3 bases are TGTGCCAGCAGCTTAGTCGACGGGAGCTCCTACAATGAGCAGTTCTTC.

This sequence joins TRBV11-3 and TRBJ1-1, with 12 nucleotides matching TRBD1. Trimming took 5 bases from V and 8 from J; bases not matched to a gene: 6. Germline CDR1 and CDR2: SGHNT and YENEEA. CDR3 length equals 14 residues. CDR3: CASSPGQGAGEAFF. CDR3 nucleotide sequence: TGTGCCAGCAGCCCGGGACAGGGGGCCGGAGAAGCTTTCTTT.

This sequence joins TRBV6-6 and TRBJ1-3; a weak D match, TRBD1 (5 bases). The CDR3 extends over 14 amino acids. CDR1 is MNHNY and CDR2 is SVGAGI in the germline V gene (reference sequence). Trimming shortened V by 8 bases and J by 3 bases, and 14 bases separated the two germline ends. CDR3 amino acids: CASFPGKGGNTIYF. The CDR3 DNA sequence: TGTGCCAGCTTTCCAGGGAAAGGTGGAAACACCATATATTTT.

The chain joins TRBV28 to TRBJ1-4, with 10 nucleotides matching TRBD1. Germline-derived CDR1 and CDR2 are MDHEN and SYDVKM. Trimming at V came to 7 bases and at J to 5 bases, leaving 7 bases not matched to a gene. This CDR3 has 15 amino acids. CDR3 protein: CASTLEGQGNEKLFF. The CDR3 coding sequence is TGTGCCAGCACCCTGGAGGGACAGGGGAATGAAAAACTGTTTTTT.

This CDR3 reads CASSLVAGAPNIYF. CDR3 nucleotide sequence: TGTGCCAGCAGCTTGGTAGCGGGAGCGCCCAATATCTACTTC. The chain links TRBV5-6 to TRBJ2-7; 9 nucleotides align to TRBD2. The CDR3 loop spans 14 amino acids. Germline assignment: CDR1 SGHDT and CDR2 YYEEEE. V lost 0 bases and J lost 13; bases outside the gene matches: 11.

The chain employs TRBV18 and TRBJ2-1, with 12 positions matching TRBD2. V shed 0 bases and J 7 bases; nucleotides not matched to a gene: 7. Germline-derived CDR1 and CDR2 are KGHSH and LQKENI. This CDR3 has 17 amino acids. CDR3 sequence: CASSPPQGLAGGNEQFF. As DNA, the CDR3 is TGTGCCAGCTCACCACCACAGGGACTAGCGGGCGGGAATGAGCAGTTCTTC.

The V call is TRBV11-3, the J call TRBJ1-1; D ambiguous. Trimming removed 5 bases from V and 1 base from J, with 11 bases in between. Per the germline V gene, CDR1 is SGHNT and CDR2 is YENEEA. The CDR3 has 14 residues. The CDR3 loop reads CASSRSGENTEAFF. In DNA, the CDR3 is TGTGCCAGCAGCCGATCCGGGGAGAACACTGAAGCTTTCTTT.

This clone was found a few times. The chain links TRBV29-1 to TRBJ2-3; 10 bases are shared with TRBD2. The length of the CDR3 is 17 residues. V shed 7 bases, J shed 0 bases, and the junction held 13 bases outside the gene matches. In germline, CDR1 is SQVTM, CDR2 ANQGSEA. Written as DNA, the CDR3 is TGCAGCGCAGTTAGCGGGAGGCAAACTCTTAGCACAGATACGCAGTATTTT. This sequence encodes CSAVSGRQTLSTDTQYF.

The V call is TRBV5-4, the J call TRBJ1-1, with D uncertain. V was pared by 0 bases and J by 4 bases, with 10 bases between. The CDR3 extends over 14 amino acids. Germline V CDR1 and CDR2: SGHNT, YYREEE (reference sequence). The CDR3 coding sequence is TGTGCCAGCAGCTTGGATCAAGAGTTCACTGAAGCTTTCTTT. It codes for CASSLDQEFTEAFF.

This clone has more than one count but fewer than ten. This chain links TRBV6-1 with TRBJ2-3; 7 nucleotides align to TRBD2. The CDR3 is 14 residues long. V lost 7 bases, J lost 4 bases, and 8 bases stayed unmatched. CDR1 and CDR2 from the germline V gene are MNHNS and SASEGT. The CDR3 DNA reads as TGTGCCAGCAAACAGGACGGGGGGTCAGATACGCAGTATTTT. Amino acid sequence: CASKQDGGSDTQYF.

CDR3 nucleotide sequence: TGCGCCAGCAGCTTGGCCTTGGCTAGCGGGAGGAGCGAGCAGTACTTC. Translating gives CASSLALASGRSEQYF. The chain joins TRBV5-1 to TRBJ2-7; 11 bases fit TRBD2. The V segment lost 0 bases and the J segment 6 bases; nucleotides outside the gene matches: 8. CDR3 length: 16 amino acids. Germline V gene data show CDR1 as SGHRS and CDR2 as YFSETQ.